This T cell receptor beta chain was recorded in a study of response to subunit inactivated influenza vaccine. MiXCR, run by TCRdb on the RT-PCR reads, gives a single entry per CDR3 protein. Seen here are 450,000 to 600,000 distinct CDR3 sequences, 7.2% observed once, and the top ten hold under 15%. The CDR3 has 14 residues. Germline V gives CDR1 MNHNS, CDR2 SASEGT. V was clipped by 4 bases and J by 2 bases, with 9 bases between them. The receptor was derived from a man aged 45-69 years who received an inactivated influenza vaccine. This rearrangement joins TRBV6-1 to TRBJ1-3; unclear D gene. Sequenced here: PBMCs from blood, sampled less than 25 months after vaccination. In nucleotides, the CDR3 is TGTGCCAGCAGTGCGGGAGCCCCTGGAAACACCATATATTTT. Translated, it gives CASSAGAPGNTIYF.